This T cell receptor (beta chain) was identified in a study of CD8+ T cells in alopecia areata. Specimens obtained from alopecia areata patients comprised lesional scalp punch biopsies and peripheral blood. The CDR3 spans 14 residues. In germline, CDR1 is SGDLS, CDR2 YYNGEE. The V segment lost 1 base and the J segment 5 bases; nucleotides outside the gene matches: 5. RNA, once extracted, was reverse transcribed into cDNA for use as the sequencing template. Produced via immunoSEQ multiplex PCR; TCRdb's table is partial and in-frame only. The data hold 140,000 to 150,000 clones, with 87% observed a single time.

This TCR derives from a human donor with alopecia areata. The specimen was CD8+ T cells sorted from blood, collected at week 0. The chain carries TRBV9 and TRBJ1-2, with 7 bases that match TRBD1. The CDR3 DNA follows: TGTGCCAGCAGCGTATCAACAGGGGATTATGGCTACACCTTC. Translating gives CASSVSTGDYGYTF.